This T cell receptor (beta chain) was captured in a study of T-cell memory formation after mild COVID-19. General study findings and limits: Pre-infection memory harbored some responding clones, suggesting cross-reactive memory joined.

Germline CDR1 DFQATT, CDR2 SNEGSKA (reference sequence). The V segment lost 2 bases and the J segment 3 bases; nucleotides outside the gene matches: 8. This CDR3 is built from 15 residues. TCRdb re-called the 5' RACE reads through MiXCR, storing one row per CDR3 protein. The sample lists more than 300,000 distinct CDR3 sequences, around an eighth occurring once. Of note for this clonotype: The antigen is unknown.

The material sequenced was PBMCs or a T cell subset sorted from them (not recorded which). The TCR sequence derives from a young man who had mild COVID-19 (a few samples of this study predate the infection). Cell type and time point are not known. The chain links TRBV20-1 to TRBJ2-7, with 9 bases identical to TRBD1. This CDR3 is CSARTTGTGIYEQYF. CDR3 DNA: TGCAGTGCTAGAACAACCGGGACAGGGATCTACGAGCAGTACTTC.